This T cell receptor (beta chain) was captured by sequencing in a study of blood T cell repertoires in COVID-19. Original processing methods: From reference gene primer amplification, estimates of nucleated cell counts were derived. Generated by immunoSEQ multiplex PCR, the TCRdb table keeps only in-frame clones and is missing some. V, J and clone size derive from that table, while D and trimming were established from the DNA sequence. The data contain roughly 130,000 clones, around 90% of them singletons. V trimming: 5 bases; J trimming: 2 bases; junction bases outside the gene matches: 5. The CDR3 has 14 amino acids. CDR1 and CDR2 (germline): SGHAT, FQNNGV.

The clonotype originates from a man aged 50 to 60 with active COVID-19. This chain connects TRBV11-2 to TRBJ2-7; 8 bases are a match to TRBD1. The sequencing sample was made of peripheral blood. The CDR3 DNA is TGTGCCAGCAGCGAGGACAGGGCCACCTACGAGCAGTACTTC. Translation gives CASSEDRATYEQYF.